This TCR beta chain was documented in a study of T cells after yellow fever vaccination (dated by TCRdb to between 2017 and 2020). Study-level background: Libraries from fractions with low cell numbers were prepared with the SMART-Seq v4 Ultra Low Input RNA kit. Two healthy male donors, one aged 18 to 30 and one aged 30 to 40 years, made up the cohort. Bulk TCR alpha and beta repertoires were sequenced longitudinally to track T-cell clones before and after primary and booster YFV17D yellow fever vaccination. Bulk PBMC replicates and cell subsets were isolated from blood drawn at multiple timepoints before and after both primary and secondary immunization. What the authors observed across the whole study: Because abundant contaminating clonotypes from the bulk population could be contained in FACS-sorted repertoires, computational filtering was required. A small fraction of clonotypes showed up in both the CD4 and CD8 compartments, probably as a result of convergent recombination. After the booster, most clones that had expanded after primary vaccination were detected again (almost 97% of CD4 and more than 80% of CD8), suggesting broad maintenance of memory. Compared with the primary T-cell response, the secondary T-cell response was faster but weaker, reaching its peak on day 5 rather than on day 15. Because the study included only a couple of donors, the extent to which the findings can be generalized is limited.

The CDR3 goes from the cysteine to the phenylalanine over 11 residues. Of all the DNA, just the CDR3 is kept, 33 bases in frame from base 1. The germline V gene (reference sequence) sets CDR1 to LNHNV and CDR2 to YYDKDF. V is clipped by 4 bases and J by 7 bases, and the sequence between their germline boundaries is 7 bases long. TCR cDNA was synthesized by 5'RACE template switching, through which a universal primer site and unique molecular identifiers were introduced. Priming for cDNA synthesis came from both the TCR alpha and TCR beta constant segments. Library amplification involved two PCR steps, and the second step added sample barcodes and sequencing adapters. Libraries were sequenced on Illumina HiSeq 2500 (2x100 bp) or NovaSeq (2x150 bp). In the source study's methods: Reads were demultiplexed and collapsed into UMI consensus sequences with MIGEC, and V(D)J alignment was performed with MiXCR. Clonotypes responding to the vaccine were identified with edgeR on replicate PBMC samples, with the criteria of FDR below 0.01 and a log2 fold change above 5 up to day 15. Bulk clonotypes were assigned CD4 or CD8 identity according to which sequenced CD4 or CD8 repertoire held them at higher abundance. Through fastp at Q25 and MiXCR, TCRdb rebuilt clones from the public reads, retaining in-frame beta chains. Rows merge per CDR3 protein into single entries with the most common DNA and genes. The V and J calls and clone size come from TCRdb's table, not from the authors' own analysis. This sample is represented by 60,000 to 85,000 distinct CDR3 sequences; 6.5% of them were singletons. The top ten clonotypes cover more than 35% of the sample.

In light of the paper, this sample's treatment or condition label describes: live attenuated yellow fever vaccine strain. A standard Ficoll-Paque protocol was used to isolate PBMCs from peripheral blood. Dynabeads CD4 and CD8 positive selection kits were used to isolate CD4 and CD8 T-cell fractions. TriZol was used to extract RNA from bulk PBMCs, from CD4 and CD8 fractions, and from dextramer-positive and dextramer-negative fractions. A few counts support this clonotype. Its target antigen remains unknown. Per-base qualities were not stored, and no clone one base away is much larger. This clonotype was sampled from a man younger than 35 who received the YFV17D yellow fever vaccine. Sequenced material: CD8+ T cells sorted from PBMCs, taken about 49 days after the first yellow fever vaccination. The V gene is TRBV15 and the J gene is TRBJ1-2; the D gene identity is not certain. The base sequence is TGTGCCACCAGCACCATACTTGGCTACACCTTC. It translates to CATSTILGYTF.